Shown below are 13 T cell receptor beta chains from a single sample sequenced in a study of shared clonotypes between healthy human individuals. Profiling relied on immunoSEQ multiplex PCR, and the TCRdb table lists in-frame clones only, not all of them. The sample shows some 1,600,000 clones, nearly 99% of them seen only once. The sample taken for sequencing was naive CD4+ T cells sorted from blood. The subset: CD45RA+ positively selected. The receptors come from a man in his thirties or forties in good health.

The chain uses TRBV28 and TRBJ2-3; D perhaps matches TRBD2 (7 bases). V was clipped by 8 bases and J by 1 base, with 13 bases between them. Germline lookup yields CDR1 MDHEN and CDR2 SYDVKM. The CDR3 contains 14 residues. CDR3 region: CASGGGRGTDTQYF. CDR3 nucleotides: TGTGCCAGCGGGGGGGGCAGAGGCACAGATACGCAGTATTTT.

This chain joins TRBV9 and TRBJ1-5, with 9 bases lining up with TRBD1. The CDR3 consists of 14 residues. V trimming: 3 bases; J trimming: 6 bases; junction bases outside the gene matches: 4. In germline, CDR1 is SGDLS, CDR2 YYNGEE. The CDR3 coding sequence is TGTGCCAGCAGCGGCACAGGGGGCGGTCAGCCCCAGCATTTT. It translates to CASSGTGGGQPQHF.

The chain carries TRBV29-1 and TRBJ1-4; D is uncertain. Trimming took 6 bases from V and 4 from J, leaving 12 bases between them. Per germline, CDR1 SQVTM and CDR2 ANQGSEA. This CDR3 comprises 13 residues. CDR3 DNA sequence: TGCAGCGTGAGAGACCGTGATAATGAAAAACTGTTTTTT. It yields the protein CSVRDRDNEKLFF.

The chain joins TRBV10-3 to TRBJ2-1; TRBD2 agrees at 13 bases. Germline V CDR1 and CDR2: ENHRY, SYGVKD. The V and J ends lost 4 bases and 3 bases, in that order; junction bases with no gene match: 3. There are 16 residues in the CDR3. This chain's CDR3 is CAISVGLAGVYNEQFF. Here the CDR3 DNA reads TGTGCCATCAGTGTAGGACTAGCGGGAGTCTACAATGAGCAGTTCTTC.

This sequence joins TRBV5-6 and TRBJ2-2; D not certain. Germline lookup yields CDR1 SGHDT and CDR2 YYEEEE. The V end was cut by 3 bases, the J end by 3 bases, with 9 bases between. CDR3 length equals 14 residues. The CDR3 sequence is CASSWAVDTGELFF. In DNA, the CDR3 is TGTGCCAGCAGCTGGGCGGTGGACACCGGGGAGCTGTTTTTT.

This clone was observed once. V gene TRBV15 combines with J gene TRBJ2-1; D unclear. V lost 5 bases, J lost 6 bases, and 14 bases lay in between. The CDR3 has 14 amino acids. CDR1 and CDR2 (germline): LNHNV, YYDKDF (reference sequence). CDR3 nucleotides: TGTGCCACCAGCGGACGATTGGGTCCCAATGAGCAGTTCTTC. This gives the protein CATSGRLGPNEQFF.

Notes on this clone: This sample also contains other DNA sequences that code for the same CDR3. V and J are TRBV2 and TRBJ2-7, with TRBD1 as a possible D gene (6 bases). Trimming cost V 5 bases and J 3 bases, with 8 bases left between them. This CDR3 is 12 amino acids long. Germline lookup yields CDR1 SNHLY and CDR2 FYNNEI. CDR3 region: CASSQQGYEQYF. The CDR3 DNA follows: TGTGCCAGCAGTCAACAGGGCTACGAGCAGTACTTC.

The chain joins TRBV11-2 to TRBJ1-2, with a possible D match to TRBD1 (5 bases). CDR3 length: 14 amino acids. V was trimmed by 6 bases and J by 2 bases, leaving 13 bases between them. Germline V gene lookup returns CDR1 SGHAT and CDR2 FQNNGV. CDR3 coding DNA: TGTGCCAGCAGATCTCCCAGGGACAACTATGGCTACACCTTC. Translated: CASRSPRDNYGYTF.

The chain joins TRBV5-1 to TRBJ2-1; D gene uncertain. The V gene's germline CDR1 is SGHRS and CDR2 YFSETQ. Trimming shortened V by 4 bases and J by 15 bases, and 20 bases separated the two germline ends. This CDR3 is built from 13 residues. CDR3 loop: CASSPSPPSNPFF. The CDR3 coding sequence is TGCGCCAGCAGCCCGTCTCCCCCTAGTAACCCGTTCTTC.

This rearrangement joins TRBV27 to TRBJ2-4; 8 bases map to TRBD1. V lost 6 bases to trimming and J lost 4 bases; unmatched junction nucleotides: 5. The CDR3 has 14 amino acids. CDR1 and CDR2 from the germline V gene are MNHEY and SMNVEV (reference sequence). CDR3 bases: TGTGCCAGCAGCGATAGGACAGGGAAAAACATTCAGTACTTC. As protein: CASSDRTGKNIQYF.

Only one count was recorded for this clone. The sample contains more than one DNA sequence encoding this CDR3. V and J are TRBV18 and TRBJ1-1; unclear D gene. The germline V and J ends were trimmed by 1 base and 4 bases, with 7 bases remaining between them. The CDR3 has 13 amino acids. The germline gives CDR1 KGHSH, CDR2 LQKENI. Here the CDR3 DNA reads TGTGCCAGCTCACCACAGGGAGGCACTGAAGCTTTCTTT. Its translation: CASSPQGGTEAFF.

The chain uses TRBV19 and TRBJ2-1; 10 positions agree with TRBD2. The V and J ends lost 4 bases and 0 bases, in that order; junction bases with no gene match: 6. Looked up from germline, CDR1 is LNHDA and CDR2 is SQIVND (reference sequence). The CDR3 length is 17 residues. CDR3 DNA sequence: TGTGCCAGTAGTACAATAGCGGGAGGCCTCTCCTACAATGAGCAGTTCTTC. Translated, it gives CASSTIAGGLSYNEQFF.

The genes are TRBV25-1 and TRBJ1-2, with D possibly being TRBD1 (5 bases). Germline CDR1 MGHDK, CDR2 SYGVNS. V was cut by 2 bases and J by 2 bases, with 15 bases left in between. The CDR3 loop spans 16 amino acids. This chain's CDR3 is CASSEPGIFSNYGYTF. The CDR3 DNA sequence: TGTGCCAGCAGTGAACCAGGGATTTTCTCAAACTATGGCTACACCTTC.